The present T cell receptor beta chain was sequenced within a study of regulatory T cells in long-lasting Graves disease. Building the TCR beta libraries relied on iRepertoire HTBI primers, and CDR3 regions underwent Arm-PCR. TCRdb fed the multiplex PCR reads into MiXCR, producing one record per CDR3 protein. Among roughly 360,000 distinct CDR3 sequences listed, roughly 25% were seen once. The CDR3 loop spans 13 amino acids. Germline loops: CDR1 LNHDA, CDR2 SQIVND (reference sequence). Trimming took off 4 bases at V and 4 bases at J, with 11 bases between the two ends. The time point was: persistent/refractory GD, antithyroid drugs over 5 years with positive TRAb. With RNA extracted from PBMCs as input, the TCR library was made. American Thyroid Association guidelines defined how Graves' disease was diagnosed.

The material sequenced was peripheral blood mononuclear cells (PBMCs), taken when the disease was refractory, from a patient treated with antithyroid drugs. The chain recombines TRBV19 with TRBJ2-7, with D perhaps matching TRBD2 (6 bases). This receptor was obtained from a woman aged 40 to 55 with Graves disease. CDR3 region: CASSTGTWYEQYF. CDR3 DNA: TGTGCCAGTAGTACCGGGACTTGGTACGAGCAGTACTTC.